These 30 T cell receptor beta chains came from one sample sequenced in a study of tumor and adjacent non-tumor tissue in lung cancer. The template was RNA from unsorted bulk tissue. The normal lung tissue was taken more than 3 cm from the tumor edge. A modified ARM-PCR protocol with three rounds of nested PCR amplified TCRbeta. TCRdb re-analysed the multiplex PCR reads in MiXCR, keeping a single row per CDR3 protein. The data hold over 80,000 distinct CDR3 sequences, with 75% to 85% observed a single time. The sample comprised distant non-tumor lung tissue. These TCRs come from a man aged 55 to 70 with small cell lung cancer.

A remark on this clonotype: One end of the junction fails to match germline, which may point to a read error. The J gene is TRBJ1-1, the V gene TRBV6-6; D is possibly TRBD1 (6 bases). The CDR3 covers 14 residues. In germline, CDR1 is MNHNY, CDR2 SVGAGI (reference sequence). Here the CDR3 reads CVSHSEGENTEALF. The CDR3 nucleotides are TGTGTCAGCCACTCCGAGGGGGAGAACACTGAAGCTCTCTTT.

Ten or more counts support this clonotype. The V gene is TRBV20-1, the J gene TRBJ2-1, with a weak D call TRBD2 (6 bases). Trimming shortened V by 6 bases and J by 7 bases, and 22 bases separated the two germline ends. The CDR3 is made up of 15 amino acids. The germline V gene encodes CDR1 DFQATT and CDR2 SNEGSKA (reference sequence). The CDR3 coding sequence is TGCAGTGCCACTATAGCGGAGAAAGCCTCTAATGAGCAGTTCTTC. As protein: CSATIAEKASNEQFF.

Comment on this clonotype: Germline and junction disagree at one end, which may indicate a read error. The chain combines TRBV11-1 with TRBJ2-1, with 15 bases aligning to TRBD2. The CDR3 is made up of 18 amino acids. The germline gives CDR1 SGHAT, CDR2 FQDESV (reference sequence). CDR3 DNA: TGTGCCAGCAGCTCAGAATTGAGGACTAGCGGGAGGGATAATGGGCAGTTCTTC. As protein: CASSSELRTSGRDNGQFF.

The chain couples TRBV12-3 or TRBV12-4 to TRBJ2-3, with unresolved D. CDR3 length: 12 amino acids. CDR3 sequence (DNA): TGTACCTGCGGACGTGGGACAGATACGCAGTATTTT. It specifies CTCGRGTDTQYF.

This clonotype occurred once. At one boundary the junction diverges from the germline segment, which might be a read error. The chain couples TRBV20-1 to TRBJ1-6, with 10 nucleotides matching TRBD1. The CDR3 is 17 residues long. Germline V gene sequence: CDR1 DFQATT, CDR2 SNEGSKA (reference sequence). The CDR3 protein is CSARVIGTGDYKSPLHF. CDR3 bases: TGCAGTGCTAGAGTCATAGGGACAGGGGACTATAAATCACCCCTCCACTTT.

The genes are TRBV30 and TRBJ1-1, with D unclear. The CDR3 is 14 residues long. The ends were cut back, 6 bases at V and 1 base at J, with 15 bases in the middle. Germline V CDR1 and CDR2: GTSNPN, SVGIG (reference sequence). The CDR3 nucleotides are TGTGCCTGTTTCACCCCTCCGGGGAACACTGAAGCTTTCTTT. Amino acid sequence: CACFTPPGNTEAFF.

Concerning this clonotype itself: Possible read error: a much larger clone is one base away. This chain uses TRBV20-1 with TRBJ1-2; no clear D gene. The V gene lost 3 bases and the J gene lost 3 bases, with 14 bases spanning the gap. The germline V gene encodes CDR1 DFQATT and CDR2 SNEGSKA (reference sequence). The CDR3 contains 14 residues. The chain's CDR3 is CSARTWGGHYGYTF. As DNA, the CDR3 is TGCAGTGCTAGGACATGGGGAGGCCACTATGGCTACACCTTC.

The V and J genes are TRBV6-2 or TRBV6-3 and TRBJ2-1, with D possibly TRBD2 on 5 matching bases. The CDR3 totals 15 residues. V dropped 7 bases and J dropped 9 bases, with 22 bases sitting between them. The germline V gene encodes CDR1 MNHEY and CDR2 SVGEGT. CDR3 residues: CASTLGEGSLSEQFF. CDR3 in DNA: TGTGCCAGCACCCTGGGAGAGGGTTCATTGTCTGAGCAGTTCTTC.

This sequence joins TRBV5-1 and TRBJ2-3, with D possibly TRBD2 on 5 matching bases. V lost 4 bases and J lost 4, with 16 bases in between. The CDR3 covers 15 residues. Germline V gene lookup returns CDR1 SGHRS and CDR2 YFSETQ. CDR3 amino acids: CASSRNGLGADTQYF. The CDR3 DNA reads TGCGCCAGCAGCCGAAATGGACTCGGGGCAGATACGCAGTATTTT.

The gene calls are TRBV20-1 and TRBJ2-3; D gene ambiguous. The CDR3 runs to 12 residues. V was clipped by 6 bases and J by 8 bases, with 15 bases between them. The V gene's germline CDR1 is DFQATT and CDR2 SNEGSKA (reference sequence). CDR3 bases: TGCAGTGCCGCATTCAACGACGCTACGCAGTATTTT. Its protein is CSAAFNDATQYF.

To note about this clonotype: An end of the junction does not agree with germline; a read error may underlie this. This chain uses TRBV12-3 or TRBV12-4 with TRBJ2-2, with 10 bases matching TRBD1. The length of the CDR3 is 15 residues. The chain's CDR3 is CDSRGTGDNTGVLLF. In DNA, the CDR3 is TGTGACAGCAGGGGGACAGGGGATAACACCGGGGTGCTGTTGTTT.

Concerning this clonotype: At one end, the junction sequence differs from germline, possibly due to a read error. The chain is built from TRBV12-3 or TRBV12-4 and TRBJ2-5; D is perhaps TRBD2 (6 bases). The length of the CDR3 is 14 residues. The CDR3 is CASSSMDGGETQYF. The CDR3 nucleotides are TGTGCCAGTAGTTCAATGGACGGGGGAGAGACCCAGTACTTC.

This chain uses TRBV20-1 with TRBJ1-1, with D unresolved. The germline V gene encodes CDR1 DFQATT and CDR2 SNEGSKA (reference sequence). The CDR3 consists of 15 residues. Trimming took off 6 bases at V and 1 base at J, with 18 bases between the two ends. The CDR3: CSAKTAVPTNTEAFF. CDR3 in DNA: TGCAGTGCCAAGACGGCAGTGCCTACGAACACTGAAGCTTTCTTT.

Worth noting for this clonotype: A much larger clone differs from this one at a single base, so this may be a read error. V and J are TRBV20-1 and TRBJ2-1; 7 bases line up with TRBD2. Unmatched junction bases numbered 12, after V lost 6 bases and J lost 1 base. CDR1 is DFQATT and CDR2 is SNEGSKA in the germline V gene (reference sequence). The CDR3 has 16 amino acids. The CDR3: CSAQAQLAHSYNEQFF. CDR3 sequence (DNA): TGCAGTGCGCAGGCGCAACTAGCGCATTCCTACAATGAGCAGTTCTTC.

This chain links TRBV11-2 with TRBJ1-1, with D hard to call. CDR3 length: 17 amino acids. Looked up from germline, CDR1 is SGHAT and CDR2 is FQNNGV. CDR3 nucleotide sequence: TGTACCATCAGCTTTAGAGTGGTGGGGATAGGGAGAACTGAAGCTTTCTTT. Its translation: CTISFRVVGIGRTEAFF.

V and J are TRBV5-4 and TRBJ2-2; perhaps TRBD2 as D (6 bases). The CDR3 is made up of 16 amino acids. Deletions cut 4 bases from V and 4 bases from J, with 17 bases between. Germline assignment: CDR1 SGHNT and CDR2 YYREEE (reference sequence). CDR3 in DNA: TGTGCCAGCAGCGACGTGACTAGTCGAATCACCGGGGAGCTGTTTTTT. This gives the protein CASSDVTSRITGELFF.

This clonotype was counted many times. The CDR3 nucleotides are TGCAGCGTTGACGGGGCCGATGGCTACACCTTC. It translates to CSVDGADGYTF. This chain links TRBV29-1 with TRBJ1-2; TRBD1 might be the D (5 bases). This CDR3 is 11 amino acids long. V lost 3 bases, J lost 6 bases, and 8 bases lay in between. CDR1 is SQVTM, CDR2 ANQGSEA, per germline.

DNA of the CDR3: TGTGCTATTGATTCCCCCGGCGCCGTCAATGAGCAGTTCTTC. Amino acid sequence: CAIDSPGAVNEQFF. The V and J genes are TRBV12-5 and TRBJ2-1, with D uncertain. The V and J ends lost 10 bases and 6 bases respectively, with 19 bases between them. In germline, CDR1 is LGHNT, CDR2 FRNRAP. CDR3 length: 14 residues.

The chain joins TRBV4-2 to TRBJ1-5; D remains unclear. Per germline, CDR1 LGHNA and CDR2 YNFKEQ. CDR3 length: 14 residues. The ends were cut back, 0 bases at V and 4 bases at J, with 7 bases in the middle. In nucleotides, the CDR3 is TGTGCCAGCAGCCAAGATGACGGGAATCAGCCCCAGCATTTT. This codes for CASSQDDGNQPQHF.

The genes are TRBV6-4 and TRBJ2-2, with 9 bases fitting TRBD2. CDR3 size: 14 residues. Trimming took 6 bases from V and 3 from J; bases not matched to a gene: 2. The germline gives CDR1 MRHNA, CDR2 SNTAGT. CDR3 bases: TGTGCCAGCAGAGCTAGCGGGGACACCGGGGAGCTGTTTTTT. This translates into CASRASGDTGELFF.

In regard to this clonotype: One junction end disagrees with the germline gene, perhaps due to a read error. In DNA, the CDR3 is TGTGCCTGCAGTATAGTGAGAGATACGCAGTATTTT. It specifies CACSIVRDTQYF. The gene calls are TRBV6-1 and TRBJ2-3; no clear D. Germline CDR1 is MNHNS and CDR2 is SASEGT. This CDR3 comprises 12 residues.

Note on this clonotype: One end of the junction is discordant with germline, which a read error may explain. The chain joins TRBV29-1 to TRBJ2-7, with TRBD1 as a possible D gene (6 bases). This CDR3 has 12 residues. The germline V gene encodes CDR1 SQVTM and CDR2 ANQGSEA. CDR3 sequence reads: CSAWDTFYEQHF. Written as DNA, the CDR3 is TGCAGCGCCTGGGACACCTTCTACGAGCAGCACTTC.

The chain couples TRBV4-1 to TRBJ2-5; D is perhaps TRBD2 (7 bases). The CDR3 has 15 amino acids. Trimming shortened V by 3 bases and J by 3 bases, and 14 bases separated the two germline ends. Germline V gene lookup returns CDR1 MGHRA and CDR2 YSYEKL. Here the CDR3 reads CASSHTTGREETQYF. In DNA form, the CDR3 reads TGCGCCAGCAGCCATACCACAGGGAGGGAAGAGACCCAGTACTTC.

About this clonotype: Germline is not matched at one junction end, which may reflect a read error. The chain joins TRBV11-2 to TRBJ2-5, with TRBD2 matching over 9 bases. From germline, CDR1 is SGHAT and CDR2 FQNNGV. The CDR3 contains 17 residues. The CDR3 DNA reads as TGTGCCAGCAGCGCCCCCGGGACTAGCAGGTCGCGGGAGACCCTGTACTTC. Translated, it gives CASSAPGTSRSRETLYF. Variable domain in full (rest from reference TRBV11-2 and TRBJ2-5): EAGVAQSPRYKIIEKRQSVAFWCNPISGHATLYWYQQILGQGPKLLIQFQNNGVVDDSQLPKDRFSAERLKGVDSTLKIQPAKLEDSAVYLCASSAPGTSRSRETLYFGPGTRLLVL.

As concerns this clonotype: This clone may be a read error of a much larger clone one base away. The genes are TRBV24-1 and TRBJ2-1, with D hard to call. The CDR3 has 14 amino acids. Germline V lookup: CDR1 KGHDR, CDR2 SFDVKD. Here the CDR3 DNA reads TGTGCCACCTGTGAGACCGACGGATACAATGAGCAGTTCTTC. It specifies CATCETDGYNEQFF.

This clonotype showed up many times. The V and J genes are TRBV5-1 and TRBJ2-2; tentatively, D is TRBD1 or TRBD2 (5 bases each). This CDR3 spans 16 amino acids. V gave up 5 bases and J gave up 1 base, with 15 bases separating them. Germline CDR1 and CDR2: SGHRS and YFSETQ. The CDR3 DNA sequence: TGCGCCAGCAGGCGGTCGGGGACGGAGAACACCGGGGAGCTGTTTTTT. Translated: CASRRSGTENTGELFF.

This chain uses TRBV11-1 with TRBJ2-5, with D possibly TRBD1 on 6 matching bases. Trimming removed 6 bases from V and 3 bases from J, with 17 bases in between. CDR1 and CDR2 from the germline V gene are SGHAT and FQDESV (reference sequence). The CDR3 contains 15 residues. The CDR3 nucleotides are TGTGCCAGCAGTTTAAACGGACAGAACGAAGAGACCCAGTACTTC. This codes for CASSLNGQNEETQYF. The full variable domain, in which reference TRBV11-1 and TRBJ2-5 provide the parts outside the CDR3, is EAEVAQSPRYKITEKSQAVAFWCDPISGHATLYWYRQILGQGPELLVQFQDESVVDDSQLPKDRFSAERLKGVDSTLKIQPAELGDSAMYLCASSLNGQNEETQYFGPGTRLLVL.

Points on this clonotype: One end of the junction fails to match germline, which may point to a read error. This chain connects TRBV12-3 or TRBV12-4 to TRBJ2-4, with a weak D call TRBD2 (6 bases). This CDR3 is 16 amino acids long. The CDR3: CVSSFGRGLAKNIQYF. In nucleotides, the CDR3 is TGTGTCAGCAGTTTCGGACGGGGACTAGCCAAAAACATTCAGTACTTC.

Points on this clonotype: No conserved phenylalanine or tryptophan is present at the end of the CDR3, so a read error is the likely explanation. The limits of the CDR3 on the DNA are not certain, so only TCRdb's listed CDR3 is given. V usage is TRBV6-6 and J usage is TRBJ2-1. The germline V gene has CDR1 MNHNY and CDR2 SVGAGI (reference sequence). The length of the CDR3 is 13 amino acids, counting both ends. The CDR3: CASSYPEDDERFS.

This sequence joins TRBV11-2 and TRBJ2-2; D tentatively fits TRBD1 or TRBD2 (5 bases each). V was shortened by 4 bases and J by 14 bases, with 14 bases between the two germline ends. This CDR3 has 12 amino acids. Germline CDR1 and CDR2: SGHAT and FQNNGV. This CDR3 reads CASSSSSGALFF. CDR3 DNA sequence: TGTGCCAGCAGCTCTAGTTCCGGGGCCCTGTTTTTT.